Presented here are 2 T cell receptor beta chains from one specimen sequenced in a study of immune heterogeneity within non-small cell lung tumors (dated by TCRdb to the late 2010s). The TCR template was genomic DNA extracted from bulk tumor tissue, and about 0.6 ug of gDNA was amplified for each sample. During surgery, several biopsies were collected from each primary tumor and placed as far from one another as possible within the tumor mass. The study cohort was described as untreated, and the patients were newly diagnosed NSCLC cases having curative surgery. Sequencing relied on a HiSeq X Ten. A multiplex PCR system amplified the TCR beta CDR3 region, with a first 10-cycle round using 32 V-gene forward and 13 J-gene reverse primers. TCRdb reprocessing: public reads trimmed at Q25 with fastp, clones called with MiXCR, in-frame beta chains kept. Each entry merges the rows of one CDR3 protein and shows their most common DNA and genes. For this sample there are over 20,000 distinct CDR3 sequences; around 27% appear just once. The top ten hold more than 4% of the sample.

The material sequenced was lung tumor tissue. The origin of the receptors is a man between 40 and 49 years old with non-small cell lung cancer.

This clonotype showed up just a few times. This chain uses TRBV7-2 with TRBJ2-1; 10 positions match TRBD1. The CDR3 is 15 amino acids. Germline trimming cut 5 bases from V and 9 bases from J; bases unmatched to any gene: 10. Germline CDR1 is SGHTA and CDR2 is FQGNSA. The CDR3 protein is CASSPRQGAGGEQFF. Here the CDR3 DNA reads TGTGCCAGCAGCCCCCGACAGGGGGCAGGGGGTGAGCAGTTCTTC.

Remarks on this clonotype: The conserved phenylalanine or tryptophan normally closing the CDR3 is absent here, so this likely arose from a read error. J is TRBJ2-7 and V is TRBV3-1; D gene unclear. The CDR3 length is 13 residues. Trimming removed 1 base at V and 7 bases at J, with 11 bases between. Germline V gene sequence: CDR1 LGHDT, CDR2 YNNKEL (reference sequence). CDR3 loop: CASSQVLSREQYL. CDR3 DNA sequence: TGTGCCAGCAGCCAAGTTCTCTCCAGGGAGCAGTACTTA.